Listed here are 27 T cell receptor beta chains from one sample, sequenced in a study of cytomegalovirus exposure and HLA in healthy donors. The PCR had 60 Vbeta and 13 Jbeta primers. The table came from immunoSEQ multiplex PCR; TCRdb's copy has only in-frame clones and leaves some out. The record lists about 83,000 clones, of which the ten most abundant hold 3.8%. The specimen was PBMCs. These receptors were obtained from a man between 18 and 35 years old in good health and CMV-seropositive.

The gene calls are TRBV28 and TRBJ1-2, with no clear D. The CDR3 has 13 residues. From germline, CDR1 is MDHEN and CDR2 SYDVKM. V was shortened by 2 bases and J by 6 bases, with 10 bases between the two germline ends. CDR3 loop: CASSLAEGNGYTF. The CDR3 coding sequence is TGTGCCAGCAGTTTAGCCGAGGGAAATGGCTACACCTTC.

The chain recombines TRBV5-5 with TRBJ1-1, with 7 bases matching TRBD1. This CDR3 is built from 13 residues. Germline-derived CDR1 and CDR2 are SGHKS and YYEKEE (reference sequence). V was pared by 4 bases and J by 6 bases, with 6 bases of the junction left unmatched. The CDR3 sequence is CASSRQGWAEAFF. The CDR3 DNA follows: TGTGCCAGCAGCCGACAGGGATGGGCTGAAGCTTTCTTT.

V gene TRBV7-2 combines with J gene TRBJ1-1, with a weak D call TRBD1 (5 bases). V was shortened by 5 bases and J by 0 bases, with 7 bases between the two germline ends. CDR3 length: 13 amino acids. From germline, CDR1 is SGHTA and CDR2 FQGNSA. CDR3 residues: CASSRQMNTEAFF. The CDR3 bases are TGTGCCAGCAGCAGACAGATGAACACTGAAGCTTTCTTT.

The V call is TRBV5-1, the J call TRBJ2-7; D gene uncertain. V was trimmed by 4 bases and J by 4 bases, leaving 9 bases between them. The length of the CDR3 is 12 residues. CDR1 SGHRS and CDR2 YFSETQ come from the germline V gene. The CDR3, as DNA: TGCGCCAGCAGCACTACGAAGTACGAGCAGTACTTC. Translated, it gives CASSTTKYEQYF.

A note on this clone: A read error may account for a junction end that differs from germline. This sample includes further DNA sequences coding for the same CDR3. The chain couples TRBV5-1 to TRBJ2-7; TRBD2 matches 11 bases. This CDR3 contains 15 residues. Germline loops: CDR1 SGHRS, CDR2 YFSETQ. CDR3 sequence: CASSHMVAGGYEQYF. The CDR3 DNA reads as TGTGCCAGCAGCCACATGGTAGCGGGAGGGTACGAGCAGTACTTC.

The chain links TRBV7-2 to TRBJ1-5; TRBD1 is a possible D gene (5 bases). The CDR3 covers 16 residues. V gave up 1 base and J gave up 0 bases, with 10 bases separating them. Per the germline V gene, CDR1 is SGHTA and CDR2 is FQGNSA. CDR3 protein: CASSLEGPGSNQPQHF. The CDR3 DNA is TGTGCCAGCAGCTTAGAGGGGCCGGGTAGCAATCAGCCCCAGCATTTT.

The chain recombines TRBV18 with TRBJ1-1, with 9 bases that match TRBD1. Germline V gives CDR1 KGHSH, CDR2 LQKENI. This CDR3 spans 17 amino acids. Trimming cost V 2 bases and J 5 bases; bases outside gene matches: 12. The CDR3 nucleotides read TGTGCCAGCTCACCAAGGATTGGACAGGGGCGCAGAACTGAAGCTTTCTTT. Its protein is CASSPRIGQGRRTEAFF.

Turning to this clone: The same CDR3 is also encoded by other DNA sequences in this sample. V gene TRBV29-1 combines with J gene TRBJ1-2, with 7 bases fitting TRBD1. In germline, CDR1 is SQVTM, CDR2 ANQGSEA. Germline trimming cut 2 bases from V and 4 bases from J; bases unmatched to any gene: 1. CDR3 length: 12 amino acids. CDR3 sequence (DNA): TGCAGCGTTGAACAGGGGGTCTATGGCTACACCTTC. It translates to CSVEQGVYGYTF.

This chain uses TRBV4-2 with TRBJ1-2, with D maybe TRBD1 (5 bases). With 0 bases removed from V and 4 bases from J, the gap between germline ends came to 18 bases. This CDR3 contains 17 residues. Germline values: CDR1 LGHNA, CDR2 YNFKEQ. Here the CDR3 reads CASSQDMGQGSIYGYTF. The CDR3, as DNA: TGTGCCAGCAGCCAAGATATGGGTCAGGGTAGCATCTATGGCTACACCTTC.

The rearrangement uses TRBV13 and TRBJ2-7, with a tentative D call TRBD2 (6 bases). CDR3 length: 14 residues. Trimming left V 5 bases short and J 7 bases short, with 18 bases between. Germline CDR1 PRHDT, CDR2 FYEKMQ (reference sequence). The CDR3 loop reads CASSPRDSAWEQYF. CDR3 DNA sequence: TGTGCCAGCAGCCCGCGGGACTCCGCCTGGGAGCAGTACTTC.

V usage is TRBV5-1 and J usage is TRBJ2-2; no firm D call. This CDR3 has 14 residues. The germline V and J ends were trimmed by 3 bases and 0 bases, with 6 bases remaining between them. CDR1 and CDR2 (germline): SGHRS, YFSETQ. The CDR3 loop is CASSSTPNTGELFF. The DNA for the CDR3 is TGCGCCAGCAGCTCCACACCGAACACCGGGGAGCTGTTTTTT.

The chain links TRBV19 to TRBJ2-1, with 7 nucleotides matching TRBD1. The V gene end was trimmed by 6 bases and the J gene end by 4 bases; junction bases not matched to a gene: 6. This CDR3 region has 14 residues. Germline lookup yields CDR1 LNHDA and CDR2 SQIVND (reference sequence). The CDR3 region is CASRRGGRYNEQFF. CDR3 in DNA: TGTGCCAGTAGACGAGGGGGCCGTTACAATGAGCAGTTCTTC.

The chain has TRBV30 and TRBJ2-7; D remains ambiguous. This CDR3 spans 14 amino acids. Germline CDR1 and CDR2: GTSNPN and SVGIG (reference sequence). The ends were cut back, 0 bases at V and 2 bases at J, with 11 bases in the middle. CDR3 in amino acids: CAWSVDVVAYEQYF. CDR3 sequence (DNA): TGTGCCTGGAGTGTAGATGTAGTCGCCTACGAGCAGTACTTC.

The V gene is TRBV28, the J gene TRBJ2-1; 8 bases are shared with TRBD1. The CDR3 runs 14 residues. Germline trimming cut 4 bases from V and 7 bases from J; bases unmatched to any gene: 6. Germline CDR1 reads MDHEN; CDR2 reads SYDVKM. The CDR3 DNA reads TGTGCCAGCAGTTACCCGACAGGGGCGAATGAGCAGTTCTTC. Translation: CASSYPTGANEQFF.

The chain is built from TRBV6-1 and TRBJ1-5; maybe TRBD1 (6 bases). This CDR3 is built from 14 residues. V lost 2 bases and J lost 6, with 11 bases in between. CDR1 is MNHNS, CDR2 SASEGT, per germline. In DNA, the CDR3 is TGTGCCAGCAGTGAAAGGGGGGGAGGTCAGCCCCAGCATTTT. It is translated as CASSERGGGQPQHF.

This chain uses TRBV10-3 with TRBJ1-1; no firm D call. V lost 3 bases, J lost 6 bases, and 11 bases lay in between. Germline lookup yields CDR1 ENHRY and CDR2 SYGVKD. This CDR3 is built from 13 residues. The CDR3 is CAISEVRTAEAFF. The CDR3 coding sequence is TGTGCCATCAGTGAAGTACGTACAGCTGAAGCTTTCTTT.

The J gene is TRBJ1-1, the V gene TRBV5-1; 7 bases agree with TRBD1. The CDR3 has 14 amino acids. CDR1 is SGHRS, CDR2 YFSETQ, per germline. Trimming removed 3 bases from V and 0 bases from J; junction bases left unmatched: 2. CDR3 DNA sequence: TGCGCCAGCAGCTCGGACAGGATGAACACTGAAGCTTTCTTT. Protein product: CASSSDRMNTEAFF.

The chain links TRBV11-3 to TRBJ2-5, with D hard to call. V was cut by 1 base and J by 5 bases, with 11 bases left in between. CDR3 length: 14 residues. Germline-derived CDR1 and CDR2 are SGHNT and YENEEA. The CDR3 is CASSLGSGVETQYF. Here the CDR3 DNA reads TGTGCCAGCAGCTTAGGGAGTGGAGTTGAGACCCAGTACTTC.

The genes are TRBV5-4 and TRBJ2-2; 10 nucleotides line up with TRBD2. The CDR3 has 16 amino acids. Germline CDR1 is SGHNT and CDR2 is YYREEE (reference sequence). The ends lost 0 bases at V and 3 bases at J; junction bases unmatched: 2. Here the CDR3 DNA reads TGTGCCAGCAGCTTGGGACTAGCGGGTGACACCGGGGAGCTGTTTTTT. Encoded protein: CASSLGLAGDTGELFF.

The chain links TRBV5-1 to TRBJ2-1; 10 bases align to TRBD2. Germline CDR1 SGHRS, CDR2 YFSETQ. The CDR3 extends over 16 amino acids. Losses at the gene ends were 1 base for V and 7 bases for J; bases not matched to a gene: 8. The CDR3 here is CASSLLSSGRLNEQFF. DNA for the CDR3: TGCGCCAGCAGCTTGTTGTCTAGCGGGAGATTGAATGAGCAGTTCTTC.

The rearrangement uses TRBV5-1 and TRBJ2-5; 7 nucleotides align to TRBD1. The CDR3 has 15 amino acids. J was trimmed by 0 bases and V by 7 bases; bases with no gene match: 9. Germline V gene sequence: CDR1 SGHRS, CDR2 YFSETQ. This CDR3 reads CASGTSRGNQETQYF. CDR3 bases: TGCGCCAGCGGGACATCCAGGGGGAACCAAGAGACCCAGTACTTC.

This rearrangement joins TRBV28 to TRBJ1-5; 9 nucleotides agree with TRBD1. Germline CDR1 MDHEN, CDR2 SYDVKM. Trimming cost V 6 bases and J 2 bases; bases outside gene matches: 5. This CDR3 comprises 15 residues. CDR3 in amino acids: CASSQDRGGNQPQHF. As DNA, the CDR3 is TGTGCCAGCAGCCAGGACAGGGGAGGCAATCAGCCCCAGCATTTT. Together with reference TRBV28 and TRBJ1-5, the CDR3 gives the full variable domain: DVKVTQSSRYLVKRTGEKVFLECVQDMDHENMFWYRQDPGLGLRLIYFSYDVKMKEKGDIPEGYSVSREKKERFSLILESASTNQTSMYLCASSQDRGGNQPQHFGDGTRLSIL.

The chain couples TRBV4-1 to TRBJ2-2, with 8 bases that match TRBD2. The CDR3 has 15 amino acids. Losses at the gene ends were 5 bases for V and 5 bases for J; bases not matched to a gene: 7. Germline values: CDR1 MGHRA, CDR2 YSYEKL. CDR3 nucleotides: TGCGCCAGCAGCTTCGGGGCTAGCGGGACCGGGGAGCTGTTTTTT. Translation: CASSFGASGTGELFF.

The chain employs TRBV13 and TRBJ2-1; 11 bases fit TRBD2. The germline CDR1 and CDR2 sequences are PRHDT and FYEKMQ (reference sequence). CDR3 length: 16 amino acids. The V gene end was trimmed by 5 bases and the J gene end by 3 bases; junction bases not matched to a gene: 6. In nucleotides, the CDR3 is TGTGCCAGCAGCGGACTAGCGGGTCTTTTCTACAATGAGCAGTTCTTC. Translating it yields CASSGLAGLFYNEQFF.

The V and J genes are TRBV4-2 and TRBJ2-1; 11 bases are shared with TRBD2. CDR1 and CDR2 (germline): LGHNA, YNFKEQ. The CDR3 totals 18 residues. V gave up 1 base and J gave up 6 bases; unmatched junction bases: 11. Here the CDR3 reads CASSQVNLAGGSPNEQFF. The CDR3, as DNA: TGTGCCAGCAGCCAAGTAAACCTAGCGGGAGGTAGCCCCAATGAGCAGTTCTTC.

The chain carries TRBV5-1 and TRBJ2-7; 8 nucleotides align to TRBD1. Germline values: CDR1 SGHRS, CDR2 YFSETQ. The ends lost 2 bases at V and 3 bases at J; junction bases unmatched: 4. The CDR3 length is 14 residues. The DNA of the CDR3 is TGCGCCAGCAGCTTTGGACAGGGTATCTACGAGCAGTACTTC. Translated: CASSFGQGIYEQYF. Supplemented by reference TRBV5-1 and TRBJ2-7, the full variable domain reads KAGVTQTPRYLIKTRGQQVTLSCSPISGHRSVSWYQQTPGQGLQFLFEYFSETQRNKGNFPGRFSGRQFSNSRSEMNVSTLELGDSALYLCASSFGQGIYEQYFGPGTRLTVT.

V gene TRBV29-1 combines with J gene TRBJ1-1; D unresolved. This CDR3 spans 13 amino acids. Trimming removed 7 bases from V and 1 base from J, with 13 bases in between. The germline CDR1 and CDR2 sequences are SQVTM and ANQGSEA. As DNA, the CDR3 is TGCAGCGCACGCATGGCGGGGAACACTGAAGCTTTCTTT. This encodes CSARMAGNTEAFF.